A single TCR beta chain is shown here with its context. This sample was included in a study of identical twins. The CDR3 extends over 14 amino acids. The trim removed 3 bases at V and 6 bases at J, leaving 3 bases unmatched. Germline V lookup: CDR1 ENHRY, CDR2 SYGVKD. Healthy Caucasian donors formed the entire cohort. A universal primer site arose from template switching, and cDNA bore unique molecular identifiers. TCRdb independently ran MiXCR on the 5' RACE reads; one entry per CDR3 protein. The sample contains 470,000 or so distinct CDR3 sequences, less than 25% of which appear only once. These data were also reused for a study on T cells expressing NK-cell markers. That source reports: NKG2C+ dominant clonotypes from several donors made up roughly 1.0-7.0% of CD8+ T cells. Similarly, these clonotypes led the CD3+CD56-NKG2C+ fraction as well in a handful of donors.

The receptor comes from a woman in her late teens or twenties in good health. Sequenced: CD4+ T cells sorted from blood. The chain employs TRBV10-3 and TRBJ2-1, with 9 bases fitting TRBD2. CDR3 amino acids: CAISETGLANEQFF. For the CDR3, the DNA is TGTGCCATCAGTGAAACGGGACTAGCCAATGAGCAGTTCTTC.